The 8 T cell receptor beta chains reported below all come from one sample, sequenced in a study of identical twins. MiXCR, applied by TCRdb to the 5' RACE reads, yields one record per CDR3 protein. Here the sample spans 1.5 million to 2 million distinct CDR3 sequences, less than 35% being singletons. The sequenced material came from cord blood. The receptors derive from a newborn girl in good health.

The CDR3 nucleotides are TGCAGTGCTAGCCCACTAGCGTTCTCCTACGAGCAGTACTTC. Encoded protein: CSASPLAFSYEQYF. The chain links TRBV20-1 to TRBJ2-7; TRBD2 aligns across 7 bases. This CDR3 is 14 amino acids long. CDR1 and CDR2 (germline): DFQATT, SNEGSKA (reference sequence). The ends lost 3 bases at V and 0 bases at J; junction bases unmatched: 5.

The rearrangement uses TRBV9 and TRBJ1-2, with 7 bases identical to TRBD1. CDR1 and CDR2 (germline): SGDLS, YYNGEE. Losses at the gene ends were 0 bases for V and 5 bases for J; bases not matched to a gene: 10. This CDR3 is 16 amino acids long. The CDR3 loop reads CASSVATGTEPYGYTF. The DNA for the CDR3 is TGTGCCAGCAGCGTAGCTACAGGGACAGAGCCTTATGGCTACACCTTC. Based on the CDR3 plus reference TRBV9 and TRBJ1-2, the full variable domain is DSGVTQTPKHLITATGQRVTLRCSPRSGDLSVYWYQQSLDQGLQFLIQYYNGEERAKGNILERFSAQQFPDLHSELNLSSLELGDSALYFCASSVATGTEPYGYTFGSGTRLTVV.

The chain carries TRBV5-1 and TRBJ2-4; 10 bases align to TRBD2. The J call may not be correct, given that the DNA end is closer to TRBJ2-7. Per the germline V gene, CDR1 is SGHRS and CDR2 is YFSETQ. CDR3 length equals 16 residues. The CDR3 bases are TGCGCCAGCAGTCAGTATAGGACTAGCGGCCCCTACGAGCAGTACTTC. Amino acids: CASSQYRTSGPYEQYF.

This clonotype is a singleton in its sample. V is TRBV12-3 or TRBV12-4 and J is TRBJ2-3, with 7 bases matching TRBD1. V dropped 3 bases and J dropped 2; count of bases not matched to a gene: 14. CDR3 length equals 18 residues. The CDR3 DNA reads TGTGCCAGCAGTTTGTGGGTTCCAGGACAGGCCTCCACAGATACGCAGTATTTT. Translated: CASSLWVPGQASTDTQYF.

This clonotype has a handful of counts. V is TRBV5-1 and J is TRBJ2-3; 10 positions match TRBD1. The ends lost 2 bases at V and 11 bases at J; junction bases unmatched: 5. The CDR3 covers 13 residues. The germline V gene has CDR1 SGHRS and CDR2 YFSETQ. CDR3 amino acids: CASSLPGQGKQYF. CDR3 DNA: TGCGCCAGCAGCTTACCGGGACAGGGGAAGCAGTATTTT.

This clonotype was seen only a few times. This chain joins TRBV9 and TRBJ2-3; 13 nucleotides line up with TRBD2. The junction had 8 bases not matched to a gene; V was cut back by 1 base and J by 6 bases. CDR1 is SGDLS, CDR2 YYNGEE, per germline. The CDR3 is 17 amino acids. CDR3 amino acids: CASSVTGLAGVGDTQYF. DNA for the CDR3: TGTGCCAGCAGCGTAACAGGACTAGCGGGAGTAGGGGATACGCAGTATTTT.

This sequence joins TRBV12-3 or TRBV12-4 and TRBJ1-2; 9 nucleotides agree with TRBD1. This CDR3 region has 13 residues. The trim removed 8 bases at V and 5 bases at J, leaving 6 bases unmatched. Written as DNA, the CDR3 is TGTGCCAGCCGGGAGGGACAGGGATATGGCTACACCTTC. Its translation is CASREGQGYGYTF.

This chain uses TRBV6-5 with TRBJ2-1, with 7 bases matching TRBD1. The CDR3 sequence is 16 residues long. Germline V gives CDR1 MNHEY, CDR2 SVGAGI. V trimming: 2 bases; J trimming: 7 bases; junction bases outside the gene matches: 11. CDR3 coding DNA: TGTGCCAGCAGTTACGGGGACAGAAGAGCCCAAAATGAGCAGTTCTTC. Translation gives CASSYGDRRAQNEQFF.